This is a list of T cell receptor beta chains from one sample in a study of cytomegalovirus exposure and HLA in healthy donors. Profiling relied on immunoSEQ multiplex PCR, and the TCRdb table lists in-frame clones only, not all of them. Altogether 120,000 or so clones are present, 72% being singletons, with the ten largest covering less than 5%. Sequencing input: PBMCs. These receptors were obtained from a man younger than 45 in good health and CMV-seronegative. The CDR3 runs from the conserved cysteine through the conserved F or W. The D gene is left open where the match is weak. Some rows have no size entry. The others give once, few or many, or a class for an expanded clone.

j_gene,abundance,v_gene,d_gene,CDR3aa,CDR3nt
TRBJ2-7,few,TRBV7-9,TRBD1,CASSHFRDRGPYEQYF,TGTGCCAGCAGCCACTTCCGGGACAGGGGGCCCTACGAGCAGTACTTC
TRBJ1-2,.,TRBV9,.,CASSVSNRWDINGYTF,TGTGCCAGCAGCGTCTCGAATAGATGGGACATTAATGGCTACACCTTC
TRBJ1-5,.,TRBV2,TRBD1,CASSNDRGSNQPQHF,TGTGCCAGCAGTAACGACAGGGGGAGCAATCAGCCCCAGCATTTT
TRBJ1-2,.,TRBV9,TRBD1,CASSARAGTGGTRYTF,TGTGCCAGCAGCGCCAGAGCCGGGACAGGGGGAACCCGCTACACCTTC
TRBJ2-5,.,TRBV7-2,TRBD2,CASSPGLAAQETQYF,TGTGCCAGCAGCCCAGGACTAGCGGCTCAAGAGACCCAGTACTTC
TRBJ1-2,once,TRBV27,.,CASSLDRHYGYTF,TGTGCCAGCAGTTTAGACAGGCACTATGGCTACACCTTC
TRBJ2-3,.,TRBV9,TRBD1,CASSVDRDRNTDTQYF,TGTGCCAGCAGCGTAGACCGGGACAGAAACACAGATACGCAGTATTTT
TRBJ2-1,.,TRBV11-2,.,CASSLTLVGGPTNEQFF,TGTGCCAGCAGCTTAACCTTAGTAGGAGGGCCGACCAATGAGCAGTTCTTC
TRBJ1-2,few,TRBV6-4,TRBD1,CASSHRGYGYTF,TGTGCCAGCAGCCACAGGGGCTATGGCTACACCTTC
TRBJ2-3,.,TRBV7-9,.,CASSPLGAGTDTQYF,TGTGCCAGCAGCCCCCTGGGGGCCGGGACAGATACGCAGTATTTT
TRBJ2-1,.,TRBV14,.,CASSQSGPNEQFF,TGTGCCAGCAGCCAATCAGGGCCGAATGAGCAGTTCTTC
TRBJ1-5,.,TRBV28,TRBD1,CACTGEFGNQPQHF,TGTGCCTGTACAGGGGAGTTTGGCAATCAGCCCCAGCATTTT
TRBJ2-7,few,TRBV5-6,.,CASSLGSGTLGEQYF,TGTGCCAGCAGCTTGGGTTCGGGGACTTTGGGCGAGCAGTACTTC
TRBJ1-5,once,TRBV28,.,CASLGLPSNQPQHF,TGTGCCAGCCTCGGACTCCCTAGCAATCAGCCCCAGCATTTT
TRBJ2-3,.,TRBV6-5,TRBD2,CASSYRLAGPTDTQYF,TGTGCCAGCAGTTACAGACTAGCGGGACCCACAGATACGCAGTATTTT
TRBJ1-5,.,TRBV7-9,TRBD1,CSSSSTRQGSNQPQHF,TGTTCCAGCAGCTCCACTCGACAGGGAAGCAATCAGCCCCAGCATTTT
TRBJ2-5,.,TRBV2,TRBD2,CASSDSGGAEETQYF,TGTGCCAGCAGTGACAGCGGGGGGGCCGAAGAGACCCAGTACTTC
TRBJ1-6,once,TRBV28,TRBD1,CASRRTGSSPLHF,TGTGCCAGCAGGCGGACAGGGAGTTCACCCCTCCACTTT
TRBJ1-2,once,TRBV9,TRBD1,CASSISGTGGAYGYTF,TGTGCCAGCAGCATCTCCGGGACAGGGGGCGCCTATGGCTACACCTTC
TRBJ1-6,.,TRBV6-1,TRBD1,CASSELGTGLGSPLHF,TGTGCCAGCAGTGAGCTCGGGACAGGGTTAGGTTCACCCCTCCACTTT
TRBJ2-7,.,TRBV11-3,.,CASSGGGGEQYF,TGTGCCAGCAGCGGGGGGGGCGGCGAGCAGTACTTC
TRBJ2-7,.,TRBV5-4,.,CASSRRGGVYEQYF,TGTGCCAGCAGCCGTAGGGGGGGGGTCTACGAGCAGTACTTC
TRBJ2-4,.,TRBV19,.,CASSRGADKNIQYF,TGTGCCAGTTCCAGGGGCGCAGACAAAAACATTCAGTACTTC
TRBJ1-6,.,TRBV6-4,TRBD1,CASSKNRGDNSPLHF,TGTGCCAGCAGCAAAAACAGGGGAGATAATTCACCCCTCCACTTT
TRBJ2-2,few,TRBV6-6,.,CASSYSSTPNGELFF,TGTGCCAGCAGTTACTCGAGCACCCCGAACGGGGAGCTGTTTTTT
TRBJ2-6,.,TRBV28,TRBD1,CASSLNRGILTGANVLTF,TGTGCCAGCAGTTTGAACAGGGGAATTTTGACTGGGGCCAACGTCCTGACTTTC
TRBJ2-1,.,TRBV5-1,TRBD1,CASSLLQGEQFF,TGCGCCAGCAGCTTGTTGCAGGGGGAACAGTTCTTC
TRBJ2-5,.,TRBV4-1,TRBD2,CASSQSGKTQYF,TGCGCCAGCTCACAAAGCGGGAAGACCCAGTACTTC
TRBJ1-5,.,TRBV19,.,CASSPAGGNQPQHF,TGTGCCAGTAGTCCAGCCGGGGGGAATCAGCCCCAGCATTTT
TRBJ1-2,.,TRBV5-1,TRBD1,CASSLGQGNGEGYTF,TGCGCCAGCAGCTTGGGACAGGGTAACGGCGAGGGCTACACCTTC
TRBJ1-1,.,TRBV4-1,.,CASSQARTVNTEAFF,TGCGCCAGCAGCCAAGCTCGGACAGTGAACACTGAAGCTTTCTTT
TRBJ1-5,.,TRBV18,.,CASSPGFRESNQPQHF,TGTGCCAGCTCACCAGGATTCAGGGAAAGCAATCAGCCCCAGCATTTT
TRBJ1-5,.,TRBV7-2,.,CASSPDGGGSNQPQHF,TGTGCCAGCAGCCCCGACGGGGGTGGGAGCAATCAGCCCCAGCATTTT
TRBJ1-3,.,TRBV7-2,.,CASTPGPTNTIYF,TGTGCCAGCACCCCCGGTCCCACGAACACCATATATTTT
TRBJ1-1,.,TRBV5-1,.,CASSLRGDAEAFF,TGCGCCAGCAGCTTGCGCGGGGACGCTGAAGCTTTCTTT
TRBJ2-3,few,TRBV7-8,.,CASSLVGGRLTDTQYF,TGTGCCAGCAGCTTAGTCGGGGGACGACTCACAGATACGCAGTATTTT
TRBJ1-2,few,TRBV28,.,CASRWAQDTYGYTF,TGTGCCAGCAGATGGGCACAGGACACCTATGGCTACACCTTC
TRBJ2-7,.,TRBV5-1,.,CASSTGSYEQYF,TGCGCCAGCAGTACAGGGTCCTACGAGCAGTACTTC
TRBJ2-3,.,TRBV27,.,CASSLRVRRTSTDTQYF,TGTGCCAGCAGTTTACGCGTACGACGGACTAGCACAGATACGCAGTATTTT
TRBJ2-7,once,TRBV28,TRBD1,CASTTGGTAIYGQYF,TGTGCCAGCACCACAGGGGGGACAGCCATTTACGGGCAGTACTTC